One sample yielded the 22 T cell receptor beta chains listed below, sequenced in a study of OX40 agonist ivuxolimab in advanced cancers. TCRdb's copy holds only in-frame clones and misses some; the assay was immunoSEQ multiplex PCR. The table has about 88,000 clones, around 83% seen once. The specimen comprised CD4+ or CD8+ T cells sorted from blood, sampled in a trial of the OX40 agonist ivuxolimab. Receptor source: an adult with an advanced solid tumor such as melanoma, head and neck, liver or kidney cancer.

This clone was detected only a few times. The genes are TRBV10-3 and TRBJ1-2, with D possibly being TRBD1 (5 bases). V gave up 5 bases and J gave up 0 bases, with 13 bases separating them. The CDR3 runs 15 residues. From germline, CDR1 is ENHRY and CDR2 SYGVKD. This chain's CDR3 is CAISIQGSTNYGYTF. As DNA, the CDR3 is TGTGCCATCAGTATTCAGGGATCGACTAACTATGGCTACACCTTC.

The chain carries TRBV9 and TRBJ2-2; D not certain. CDR1 is SGDLS and CDR2 is YYNGEE in the germline V gene. V lost 3 bases to trimming and J lost 5 bases, with 2 bases between them. The CDR3 runs to 11 residues. CDR3: CASSGTGELFF. CDR3 DNA: TGTGCCAGCAGCGGAACCGGGGAGCTGTTTTTT.

The chain joins TRBV28 to TRBJ2-2; no definite D call. Germline V gene lookup returns CDR1 MDHEN and CDR2 SYDVKM. The CDR3 contains 15 residues. V lost 0 bases and J lost 1, with 6 bases in between. The DNA for the CDR3 is TGTGCCAGCAGTTTATGGGCAGGGAACACCGGGGAGCTGTTTTTT. It translates to CASSLWAGNTGELFF. Variable domain in full (rest from reference TRBV28 and TRBJ2-2): DVKVTQSSRYLVKRTGEKVFLECVQDMDHENMFWYRQDPGLGLRLIYFSYDVKMKEKGDIPEGYSVSREKKERFSLILESASTNQTSMYLCASSLWAGNTGELFFGEGSRLTVL.

This clone was observed a few times. The chain combines TRBV5-4 with TRBJ2-1, with TRBD2 identical over 8 bases. The CDR3 is 14 amino acids. The germline V gene has CDR1 SGHNT and CDR2 YYREEE (reference sequence). The V gene end was trimmed by 3 bases and the J gene end by 6 bases; junction bases not matched to a gene: 5. The CDR3 loop reads CASSSRGALNEQFF. The DNA of the CDR3 is TGTGCCAGCAGCTCGCGGGGGGCCCTCAATGAGCAGTTCTTC.

The V call is TRBV28, the J call TRBJ2-7, with 7 bases matching TRBD2. Unmatched junction bases numbered 8, after V lost 7 bases and J lost 5 bases. The CDR3 sequence is 13 residues long. In germline, CDR1 is MDHEN, CDR2 SYDVKM. The CDR3 loop reads CASNGGFGDEQYF. In DNA form, the CDR3 reads TGTGCCAGCAACGGGGGGTTCGGGGACGAGCAGTACTTC.

V is TRBV7-3 and J is TRBJ2-3; D gene unclear. The CDR3 covers 16 residues. CDR1 and CDR2 from the germline V gene are SGHTA and FQGTGA. Trimming left V 1 base short and J 3 bases short, with 14 bases between. CDR3 DNA sequence: TGTGCCAGCAGCTTAAGTAGAGCAGTAGGGACAGATACGCAGTATTTT. This translates into CASSLSRAVGTDTQYF.

Turning to this clone: Additional DNA sequences in this sample encode the identical CDR3. This chain links TRBV20-1 with TRBJ1-2, with TRBD1 matching over 8 bases. Germline CDR1 and CDR2: DFQATT and SNEGSKA (reference sequence). The CDR3 covers 11 residues. J lost 4 bases, V lost 6 bases, and 1 base had no gene match. The CDR3 loop reads CSAGTGYGYTF. The DNA for the CDR3 is TGCAGTGCCGGGACAGGCTATGGCTACACCTTC.

This clone was found once. The rearrangement uses TRBV19 and TRBJ2-3; D possibly corresponds to TRBD1 (6 bases). Trimming took 5 bases from V and 4 from J, leaving 16 bases between them. The CDR3 covers 15 residues. CDR1 and CDR2 from the germline V gene are LNHDA and SQIVND (reference sequence). The CDR3 protein is CASSVRQDGSDTQYF. Here the CDR3 DNA reads TGTGCCAGTAGTGTCCGACAGGACGGGTCAGATACGCAGTATTTT.

The chain uses TRBV6-1 and TRBJ1-2; D possibly corresponds to TRBD1 (5 bases). Deletions cut 1 base from V and 4 bases from J, with 13 bases between. Per germline, CDR1 MNHNS and CDR2 SASEGT. This CDR3 contains 15 residues. This chain's CDR3 is CASSEEGLRGYGYTF. The DNA for the CDR3 is TGTGCCAGCAGTGAAGAGGGCCTTAGGGGCTATGGCTACACCTTC.

The V and J genes are TRBV4-3 and TRBJ1-2, with no clear D. Per germline, CDR1 LGHNA and CDR2 YSLEER. Trimming removed 5 bases at V and 4 bases at J, with 8 bases between. The CDR3 spans 12 residues. CDR3 amino acids: CASSSRGYGYTF. CDR3 sequence (DNA): TGCGCCAGCAGCTCGCGGGGCTATGGCTACACCTTC.

The chain is built from TRBV19 and TRBJ1-4; TRBD1 is a possible D gene (6 bases). This CDR3 has 12 amino acids. Trimming left V 5 bases short and J 8 bases short, with 9 bases between. Germline CDR1 is LNHDA and CDR2 is SQIVND (reference sequence). In nucleotides, the CDR3 is TGTGCCAGTAGTCGAAGGGGGGAAAAACTGTTTTTT. Its translation is CASSRRGEKLFF.

V is TRBV2 and J is TRBJ1-6, with 10 bases matching TRBD1. The V gene's germline CDR1 is SNHLY and CDR2 FYNNEI. V was pared by 6 bases and J by 14 bases, with 7 bases of the junction left unmatched. The CDR3 has 13 residues. In nucleotides, the CDR3 is TGTGCCAGCAGGGGACAGGGGTCTGGATCCCTCCACTTT. Translation gives CASRGQGSGSLHF. Full variable domain (rest looked up from reference TRBV2 and TRBJ1-6): EPEVTQTPSHQVTQMGQEVILRCVPISNHLYFYWYRQILGQKVEFLVSFYNNEISEKSEIFDDQFSVERPDGSNFTLKIRSTKLEDSAMYFCASRGQGSGSLHFGNGTRLTVT.

The chain links TRBV30 to TRBJ2-7; 8 nucleotides line up with TRBD1. This CDR3 comprises 13 residues. The germline gives CDR1 GTSNPN, CDR2 SVGIG (reference sequence). The J segment lost 2 bases and the V segment lost 5 bases, leaving 5 bases of the junction unmatched. The CDR3 loop is CAWSTGVTYEQYF. The CDR3 nucleotides read TGTGCCTGGTCGACAGGGGTTACCTACGAGCAGTACTTC.

The chain couples TRBV5-1 to TRBJ1-4, with 8 bases that match TRBD1. The germline CDR1 and CDR2 sequences are SGHRS and YFSETQ. CDR3 length: 15 residues. Trimming at V came to 1 base and at J to 10 bases, leaving 9 bases not matched to a gene. The CDR3 loop is CASSLTGTGERKLFF. In nucleotides, the CDR3 is TGCGCCAGCAGCTTGACCGGGACAGGAGAGAGAAAACTGTTTTTT.

The chain couples TRBV29-1 to TRBJ2-5; 8 bases map to TRBD1. The length of the CDR3 is 16 residues. The V segment lost 4 bases and the J segment 2 bases; nucleotides outside the gene matches: 12. Germline CDR1 reads SQVTM; CDR2 reads ANQGSEA. The CDR3 reads CSVAFPWQGAQETQYF. DNA for the CDR3: TGCAGCGTTGCCTTCCCTTGGCAGGGGGCACAAGAGACCCAGTACTTC.

This clone is a singleton in its sample. The gene calls are TRBV6-1 and TRBJ1-2; weak D call: TRBD1 (5 bases). The CDR3 is 14 residues long. V was clipped by 10 bases and J by 8 bases, with 23 bases between them. Germline CDR1 and CDR2: MNHNS and SASEGT. CDR3 nucleotide sequence: TGTGCCACTCCAGATGGGTGGCAGGGCGGGGGCTACACCTTC. Protein product: CATPDGWQGGGYTF.

The chain employs TRBV27 and TRBJ2-5; no clear D. CDR1 is MNHEY and CDR2 is SMNVEV in the germline V gene (reference sequence). The CDR3 runs 13 residues. Deletions cut 3 bases from V and 2 bases from J, with 7 bases between. The CDR3 nucleotides read TGTGCCAGCAGTTTTCGCGAGCAAGAGACCCAGTACTTC. Its protein is CASSFREQETQYF.

The chain combines TRBV10-3 with TRBJ2-1; TRBD2 might be the D (6 bases). Germline assignment: CDR1 ENHRY and CDR2 SYGVKD. V lost 8 bases and J lost 7, with 18 bases in between. This CDR3 contains 14 residues. The CDR3 sequence is CAIGPGGAVNEQFF. As DNA, the CDR3 is TGTGCCATCGGCCCCGGGGGTGCGGTTAATGAGCAGTTCTTC.

This chain links TRBV19 with TRBJ2-4; 10 bases are shared with TRBD1. In germline, CDR1 is LNHDA, CDR2 SQIVND (reference sequence). This CDR3 is 15 amino acids long. Losses at the gene ends were 7 bases for V and 8 bases for J; bases not matched to a gene: 11. CDR3 in DNA: TGTGCCAGTACCGCAGGTGACAGGGGGCGGGACATTCAGTACTTC. The encoded protein is CASTAGDRGRDIQYF.

Points on this clone: One junction end does not reproduce the germline sequence, and a read error may be involved. The chain combines TRBV15 with TRBJ2-4; D might be TRBD1 (5 bases). Germline V gene lookup returns CDR1 LNHNV and CDR2 YYDKDF (reference sequence). The CDR3 has 15 residues. This CDR3 is CLITYRPSPKNIQYF. The DNA of the CDR3 is TGCCTAATTACGTACAGGCCATCCCCCAAAAACATTCAGTACTTC.

The chain employs TRBV27 and TRBJ1-2; 11 bases fit TRBD1. The germline V gene encodes CDR1 MNHEY and CDR2 SMNVEV (reference sequence). V lost 2 bases and J lost 8; bases outside the gene matches: 7. There are 15 residues in the CDR3. CDR3 DNA: TGTGCCAGCAGTTTAGTCGGACAGGGGGCTTTCGGCTACACCTTC. It is translated as CASSLVGQGAFGYTF.

V and J are TRBV29-1 and TRBJ1-2, with D possibly being TRBD1 (5 bases). This CDR3 is 14 amino acids long. Deletions cut 4 bases from V and 2 bases from J, with 14 bases between. Per germline, CDR1 SQVTM and CDR2 ANQGSEA. The CDR3 coding sequence is TGCAGCGTTGGGGGACCGGGGGAAAACTATGGCTACACCTTC. Translation gives CSVGGPGENYGYTF. The full variable domain, with the rest looked up from reference TRBV29-1 and TRBJ1-2, is SAVISQKPSRDICQRGTSLTIQCQVDSQVTMMFWYRQQPGQSLTLIATANQGSEATYESGFVIDKFPISRPNLTFSTLTVSNMSPEDSSIYLCSVGGPGENYGYTFGSGTRLTVV.